The source of this T cell receptor (beta chain) is a study of CD8+CD57+ T cells in acquired aplastic anemia (dated by TCRdb to 2016 to 2018). Regarding the research as a whole: A mean of around 3.3 ug of DNA, ranging from about 0.2 to 27.4 ug, was extracted from sorted CD4+ and CD8+ cells.

On the study overall, not on this receptor specifically: Patients and healthy controls showed no significant difference in CD8+ Simpson's diversity (P=0.060). Although 25 to 30 CD8+ CDR3 sequences were shared by patients and controls, these sequences appeared highly expressed in patients and within the immunodominant clones of patients.

This clonotype came up many times. The antigen it recognizes is unknown. No base qualities exist here, and no much larger clone lies one base off it. Ends trimmed: V by 5 bases, J by 2 bases; bases unmatched to a gene: 6. The CDR3, from cysteine to phenylalanine, totals 15 residues. The only DNA kept is the CDR3, 45 bases in frame from the first base. The germline V gene sets CDR1 to SGHTA and CDR2 to FQGNSA. Profiling of TCR beta VDJ combinations and CDR3 sequences used genomic DNA as the template. An Illumina HiSeq 2000 was the platform used for TCR repertoire sequencing. Under the source paper's analysis protocol: TRBV/TRBJ rearrangement plots, CDR3 size and DJ length profiles, and Simpson's diversity index were used to assess repertoires. Whichever DNA sequence was most abundant in the deep sequencing data was defined as the immunodominant clone. CDR3 amino acid sequences were checked for sharing across subjects and were also compared against the VDJdb database and published repertoires. TCRdb itself trimmed the public reads at Q25 with fastp, ran MiXCR and retained productive beta chains. Merged by CDR3 protein, the rows form single entries marked with the most common genes and DNA. The V and J calls were determined by TCRdb, not by the authors. The sample records approximately 270,000 distinct CDR3 sequences, around 60% of which are singletons. 8% of the sample belongs to the ten largest clones.

The study deep-sequenced TCR repertoires of sorted CD4+ and CD8+ blood T cells from severe aplastic anemia patients and healthy subjects. Ficoll-Paque density gradient centrifugation was used to isolate peripheral blood mononuclear cells. CD4+ and CD8+ T cells were sorted by FACS or magnetic beads before DNA extraction. The sequence is built from TRBV7-2 and TRBJ2-7; TRBD2 agrees with 10 junctional bases. The sample comprised sorted CD4+, CD8+, or CD8+CD57+ T cells (not recorded which) from PBMCs. The sequence was collected from a human donor with severe aplastic anemia or a healthy control (not recorded which). The nucleotide sequence reads TGTGCCAGCAGCCGCGCTAGCGGGGGAGCCTACGAGCAGTACTTC. Its translation reads: CASSRASGGAYEQYF.